This TCR beta chain was profiled in a study of post-analysis software for immune sequencing data. CDR3 length: 17 amino acids. CDR1 SGHRS and CDR2 YFSETQ come from the germline V gene. V shed 0 bases and J shed 5 bases, with 20 bases lying between them. A note on this clonotype: What it binds is unknown.

Carried by the TCR beta cDNA libraries were unique molecular identifiers. cDNA molecules numbering some 500,000 came from about 0.94 to 9.7 million T cells. TCRdb re-derived calls from the PCR reads in MiXCR, one entry per CDR3 protein. The sample shows a few hundred thousand distinct CDR3 sequences, 30% to 45% of them seen only once. General study findings and limits: Higher frequency in patients than in controls was seen for 5 or 6 TRBV segments, with TRBV5-6, TRBV5-1 and TRBV20-1 among them. Versus controls, multiple sclerosis patients showed significantly lower diversity (normalized Chao1).

V gene TRBV5-1 combines with J gene TRBJ2-5; tentatively, D is TRBD2 (6 bases). Sequencing was done on a sample of blood. This clonotype was obtained from a girl aged 5 to 17 with multiple sclerosis. The CDR3 loop is CASSLAGTWVGLETQYF. As DNA, the CDR3 is TGCGCCAGCAGCTTGGCAGGGACTTGGGTGGGATTGGAGACCCAGTACTTC.